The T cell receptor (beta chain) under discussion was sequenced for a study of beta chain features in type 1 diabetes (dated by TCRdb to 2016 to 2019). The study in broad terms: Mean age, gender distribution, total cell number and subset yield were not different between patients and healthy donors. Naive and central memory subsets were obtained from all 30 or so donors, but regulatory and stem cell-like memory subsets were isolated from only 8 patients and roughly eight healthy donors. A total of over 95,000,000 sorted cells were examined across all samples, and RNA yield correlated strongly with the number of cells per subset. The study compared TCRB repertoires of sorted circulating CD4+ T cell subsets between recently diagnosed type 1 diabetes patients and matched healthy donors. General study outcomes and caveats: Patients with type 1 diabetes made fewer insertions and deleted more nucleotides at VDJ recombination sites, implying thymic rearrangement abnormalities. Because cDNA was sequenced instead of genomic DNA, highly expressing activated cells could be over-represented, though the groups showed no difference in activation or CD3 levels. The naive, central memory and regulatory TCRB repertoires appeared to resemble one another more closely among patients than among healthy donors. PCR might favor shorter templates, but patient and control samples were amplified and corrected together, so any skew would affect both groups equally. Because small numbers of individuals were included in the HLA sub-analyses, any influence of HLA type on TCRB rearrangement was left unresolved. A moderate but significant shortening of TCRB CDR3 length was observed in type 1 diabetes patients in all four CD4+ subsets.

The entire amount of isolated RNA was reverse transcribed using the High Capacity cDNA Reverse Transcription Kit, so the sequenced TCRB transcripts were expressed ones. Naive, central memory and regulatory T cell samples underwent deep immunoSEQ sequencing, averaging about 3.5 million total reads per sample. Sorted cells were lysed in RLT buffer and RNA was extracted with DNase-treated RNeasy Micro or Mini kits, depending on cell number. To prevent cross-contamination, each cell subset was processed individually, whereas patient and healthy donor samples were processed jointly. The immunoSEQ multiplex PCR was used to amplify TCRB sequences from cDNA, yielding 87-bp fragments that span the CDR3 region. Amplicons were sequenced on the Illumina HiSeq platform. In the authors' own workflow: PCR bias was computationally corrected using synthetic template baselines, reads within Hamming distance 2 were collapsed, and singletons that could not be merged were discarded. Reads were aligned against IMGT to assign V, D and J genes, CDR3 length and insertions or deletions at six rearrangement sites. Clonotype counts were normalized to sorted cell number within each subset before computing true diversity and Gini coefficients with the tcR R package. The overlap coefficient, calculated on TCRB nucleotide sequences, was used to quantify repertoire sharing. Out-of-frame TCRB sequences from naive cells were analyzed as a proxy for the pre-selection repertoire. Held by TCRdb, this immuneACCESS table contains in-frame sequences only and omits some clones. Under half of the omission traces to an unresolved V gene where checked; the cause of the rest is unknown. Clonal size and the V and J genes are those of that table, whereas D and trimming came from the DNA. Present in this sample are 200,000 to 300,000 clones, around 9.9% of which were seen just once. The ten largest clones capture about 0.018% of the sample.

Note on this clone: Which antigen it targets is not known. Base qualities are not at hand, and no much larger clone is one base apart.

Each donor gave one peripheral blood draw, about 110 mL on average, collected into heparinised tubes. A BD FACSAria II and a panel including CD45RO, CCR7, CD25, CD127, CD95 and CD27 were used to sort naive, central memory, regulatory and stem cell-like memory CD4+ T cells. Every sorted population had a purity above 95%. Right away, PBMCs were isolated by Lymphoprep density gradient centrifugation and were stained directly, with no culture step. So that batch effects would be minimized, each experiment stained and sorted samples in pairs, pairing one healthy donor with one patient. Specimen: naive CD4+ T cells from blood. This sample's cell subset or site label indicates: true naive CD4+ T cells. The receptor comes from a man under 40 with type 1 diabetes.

The DNA sequence is TGTGCCAGCAGCTCCCTAGGGGGAGCAGATACGCAGTATTTT. It encodes CASSSLGGADTQYF. The receptor chain draws on TRBV28 and TRBJ2-3, and perhaps TRBD1 as D gene, on 6 matching bases. Including the terminal cysteine and phenylalanine, the CDR3 comprises 14 residues. CDR3 DNA is the only sequence kept; it has 42 bases, read in frame from the first base. Cut back by 6 bases and 4 bases, the V and J ends lie 14 bases apart. CDR1 MDHEN and CDR2 SYDVKM were looked up in the germline V gene.